A single sample is the source of the 21 T cell receptor beta chains below, sequenced in a study of EBV T-cell therapy then PD-1 blockade in nasopharyngeal carcinoma. Assay: immunoSEQ multiplex PCR; the TCRdb copy retains only in-frame clones and omits some. The sample holds approximately 22,000 clones; about 86% are singletons and the top ten take roughly a third. Time point here: 266 days after commencement of treatment, after nivolumab therapy. Specified treatment: AdE1-LMPpoly-expanded autologous EBV-specific T-cell therapy followed by anti-PD-1 nivolumab. These receptors' targets are unknown. The source material was CD8+ T cells from blood, sampled at roughly day 250 from a patient whose treatment included autologous EBV-specific T cells and nivolumab. Receptor source: a man in his forties or fifties with nasopharyngeal carcinoma.

The chain combines TRBV27 with TRBJ2-5; the D call may be TRBD1 or TRBD2 (5 bases each). V lost 7 bases to trimming and J lost 7 bases, with 19 bases between them. Per the germline V gene, CDR1 is MNHEY and CDR2 is SMNVEV (reference sequence). The CDR3 sequence is 14 residues long. The CDR3 coding sequence is TGTGCCAGCAAACTCAGGGACCGACCAGGGACCCAGTACTTC. Translated: CASKLRDRPGTQYF.

V is TRBV11-3 and J is TRBJ2-6, with TRBD1 matching 8 bases. CDR1 and CDR2 (germline): SGHNT, YENEEA. The CDR3 runs 18 residues. V was clipped by 1 base and J by 0 bases; unmatched bases: 5. CDR3 amino acids: CASSLVQGGNSGANVLTF. CDR3 bases: TGTGCCAGCAGCTTAGTACAGGGGGGAAACTCTGGGGCCAACGTCCTGACTTTC. Looking up the rest from reference TRBV11-3 and TRBJ2-6 gives the full variable domain: EAGVVQSPRYKIIEKKQPVAFWCNPISGHNTLYWYLQNLGQGPELLIRYENEEAVDDSQLPKDRFSAERLKGVDSTLKIQPAELGDSAVYLCASSLVQGGNSGANVLTFGAGSRLTVL.

The chain couples TRBV9 to TRBJ2-7; D may be TRBD1 or TRBD2 (5 bases each). Germline values: CDR1 SGDLS, CDR2 YYNGEE. The CDR3 consists of 13 residues. V was shortened by 5 bases and J by 3 bases, with 12 bases between the two germline ends. This CDR3 reads CASSGTDHYEQYF. The CDR3, as DNA: TGTGCCAGCAGTGGGACGGATCACTACGAGCAGTACTTC.

The CDR3 here is CASSQGQPNTEAFF. In DNA, the CDR3 is TGCGCCAGCAGCCAGGGACAGCCAAACACTGAAGCTTTCTTT. The chain uses TRBV4-1 and TRBJ1-1, with 7 positions matching TRBD1. The CDR3 runs to 14 residues. V trimming: 3 bases; J trimming: 2 bases; junction bases outside the gene matches: 3. CDR1 MGHRA and CDR2 YSYEKL come from the germline V gene.

The chain links TRBV23-1 to TRBJ1-6; D is perhaps TRBD1 (6 bases). TRBV23-1 is assigned to the ORF class and has an uncertain function. The CDR3 consists of 16 residues. Trimming pared 10 bases from V and 2 bases from J, leaving 18 bases between. The CDR3 sequence: CATLRGGAPYNSPLHF. The CDR3 DNA follows: TGCGCCACCCTGAGGGGGGGGGCCCCCTATAATTCACCCCTCCACTTT.

V and J are TRBV6-2 or TRBV6-3 and TRBJ1-3; D not certain. Trimming left V 6 bases short and J 4 bases short, with 7 bases between. This CDR3 region has 12 residues. The germline gives CDR1 MNHEY, CDR2 SVGEGT. Written as DNA, the CDR3 is TGTGCCAGCAGCCCGGGCGGAAACACCATATATTTT. Protein product: CASSPGGNTIYF.

V gene TRBV6-2 or TRBV6-3 combines with J gene TRBJ2-7; no clear D gene. Germline V gene lookup returns CDR1 MNHEY and CDR2 SVGEGT. The V and J ends lost 0 bases and 5 bases respectively, with 8 bases between them. This CDR3 is built from 13 residues. CDR3 sequence: CASSYSRIHEQYF. The CDR3 nucleotides are TGTGCCAGCAGTTACTCCAGGATCCACGAGCAGTACTTC.

The chain carries TRBV30 and TRBJ1-5; D remains ambiguous. V shed 1 base and J shed 10 bases, with 14 bases lying between them. The germline CDR1 and CDR2 sequences are GTSNPN and SVGIG (reference sequence). This CDR3 comprises 13 residues. The CDR3 DNA is TGTGCCTGGAGTGGTATTGGTGTTCCCCCCCAGCATTTT. It specifies CAWSGIGVPPQHF.

The CDR3 region has the DNA TGCGCCAGCAGCTTTAGACAGGACGAGCAGTACTTC. It codes for CASSFRQDEQYF. The chain has TRBV5-1 and TRBJ2-7; possibly TRBD1 for D (6 bases). The CDR3 runs 12 residues. V was shortened by 2 bases and J by 5 bases, with 8 bases between the two germline ends. CDR1 is SGHRS and CDR2 is YFSETQ in the germline V gene.

This clone occurred once. The chain combines TRBV7-9 with TRBJ2-7; the D is unclear. Germline V gene sequence: CDR1 SEHNR, CDR2 FQNEAQ (reference sequence). The germline V and J ends were trimmed by 7 bases and 2 bases, with 15 bases remaining between them. The CDR3 loop spans 14 amino acids. CDR3 loop: CASTQATDPYEQYF. As DNA, the CDR3 is TGTGCCAGCACCCAAGCGACGGATCCCTACGAGCAGTACTTC.

CDR3 amino acids: CASSLAWGLDTEAFF. Written as DNA, the CDR3 is TGTGCCAGCAGCTTGGCATGGGGACTCGACACTGAAGCTTTCTTT. The chain has TRBV5-6 and TRBJ1-1; D might be TRBD1 (5 bases). V lost 0 bases and J 3 bases, leaving 12 bases between the germline ends. Germline lookup yields CDR1 SGHDT and CDR2 YYEEEE. This CDR3 has 15 amino acids.

The chain is built from TRBV7-9 and TRBJ2-7, with a tentative D call TRBD2 (5 bases). Trimming took 5 bases from V and 5 from J, leaving 19 bases between them. The length of the CDR3 is 15 residues. Germline CDR1 SEHNR, CDR2 FQNEAQ (reference sequence). The DNA of the CDR3 is TGTGCCAGCAGCGACATGAGGGTCATAAAGAACGAGCAGTACTTC. Translated, it gives CASSDMRVIKNEQYF.

This chain links TRBV3-1 (or the pseudogene TRBV3-2) with TRBJ1-4; 9 positions agree with TRBD1. This CDR3 region has 16 residues. Germline values: CDR1 LGHDT, CDR2 YNNKEL (reference sequence). The trim removed 4 bases at V and 0 bases at J, leaving 3 bases unmatched. CDR3 sequence: CASSPGTGTTNEKLFF. DNA of the CDR3: TGTGCCAGCAGCCCAGGGACAGGGACAACTAATGAAAAACTGTTTTTT.

This clone was detected only a few times. The V gene is TRBV20-1, the J gene TRBJ1-1; a weak D match, TRBD1 (6 bases). Germline V CDR1 and CDR2: DFQATT, SNEGSKA (reference sequence). The CDR3 runs 14 residues. Trimming cost V 3 bases and J 5 bases, with 16 bases left between them. CDR3 loop: CSASTPGVITEAFF. DNA of the CDR3: TGCAGTGCTAGTACACCAGGGGTAATAACTGAAGCTTTCTTT.

This chain connects TRBV13 to TRBJ2-3, with D unclear. This CDR3 is 15 amino acids long. Trimming took 3 bases from V and 1 from J, leaving 11 bases between them. CDR1 and CDR2 from the germline V gene are PRHDT and FYEKMQ (reference sequence). Here the CDR3 reads CASSLVARGTDTQYF. CDR3 nucleotide sequence: TGTGCCAGCAGCTTGGTTGCCCGGGGCACAGATACGCAGTATTTT.

The J gene is TRBJ1-2, the V gene TRBV29-1; D possibly corresponds to TRBD1 (6 bases). Trimming removed 7 bases at V and 4 bases at J, with 19 bases between. This CDR3 comprises 14 residues. Germline V lookup: CDR1 SQVTM, CDR2 ANQGSEA. CDR3 DNA: TGCAGCGCGGGAGGGGCAGGGGACGGCTATGGCTACACCTTC. Translating gives CSAGGAGDGYGYTF.

The genes are TRBV4-1 and TRBJ2-5; D gene unclear. The CDR3 has 13 residues. Trimming removed 4 bases from V and 5 bases from J, with 11 bases in between. In germline, CDR1 is MGHRA, CDR2 YSYEKL. This CDR3 is CASSRLIGETQYF. DNA of the CDR3: TGCGCCAGCAGCCGGCTAATCGGGGAGACCCAGTACTTC.

This chain joins TRBV4-3 and TRBJ2-5; TRBD2 matches 14 bases. Germline CDR1 is LGHNA and CDR2 is YSLEER. V gave up 3 bases and J gave up 5 bases; unmatched junction bases: 5. The CDR3 has 16 residues. The CDR3 region has the DNA TGCGCCAGCAGCCACAGACTAGCGGGGGGGCTGGAGACCCAGTACTTC. Translating it yields CASSHRLAGGLETQYF.

This clone was recorded only once. The chain is built from TRBV6-5 and TRBJ2-1; D possibly corresponds to TRBD2 (6 bases). Looked up from germline, CDR1 is MNHEY and CDR2 is SVGAGI. This CDR3 is built from 13 residues. V lost 4 bases and J 8 bases, leaving 12 bases between the germline ends. In DNA form, the CDR3 reads TGTGCCAGCAGTTTGACGGGAGCGGATGAGCAGTTCTTC. Protein: CASSLTGADEQFF.

This chain links TRBV6-2 or TRBV6-3 with TRBJ1-6; 9 positions match TRBD1. The CDR3 runs 18 residues. V shed 0 bases, J shed 8 bases, and the junction held 11 bases outside the gene matches. Germline V CDR1 and CDR2: MNHEY, SVGEGT. CDR3 in DNA: TGTGCCAGCAGTTACTCGGGGGACAGGGTATCGTATCATTCACCCCTCCACTTT. As protein: CASSYSGDRVSYHSPLHF.

This chain joins TRBV4-1 and TRBJ1-3; tentative D call: TRBD1 (5 bases). The ends were cut back, 2 bases at V and 4 bases at J, with 12 bases in the middle. The CDR3 is 15 amino acids. CDR1 is MGHRA, CDR2 YSYEKL, per germline. As DNA, the CDR3 is TGCGCCAGCAGCCAAAATGGGGCGCGCGGAAACACCATATATTTT. Its protein is CASSQNGARGNTIYF.